This paragraph reports one T cell receptor (beta chain). The sample is drawn from a study of blood T cell repertoires in COVID-19. On the study more broadly: COVID-19 samples from acute and convalescent phases originated in the United States, Italy and Spain. PBMCs, B-cell-depleted T cells, or T cells were the source of the cDNA or gDNA that made up the material.

In the authors' workflow: Reference gene primer amplification in the assay estimated nucleated cell counts. Profiling relied on immunoSEQ multiplex PCR, and the TCRdb table lists in-frame clones only, not all of them. V, J and clone size reflect that table, while D and trimming were determined from the DNA. Of about 670,000 clones listed, about 90% were seen once; the top ten hold about 0.26%. V gave up 3 bases and J gave up 4 bases, with 12 bases separating them. The germline CDR1 and CDR2 sequences are KGHSH and LQKENI. The CDR3 is made up of 15 amino acids. This receptor was taken from a woman aged 18-29 years with acute or convalescent COVID-19. The sequenced material came from peripheral blood. This sequence joins TRBV18 and TRBJ2-2; possible D gene TRBD1, 5 bases. The CDR3 loop reads CASSPPVGATGELFF. In DNA form, the CDR3 reads TGTGCCAGCTCACCCCCGGTAGGGGCCACCGGGGAGCTGTTTTTT.